This record looks at one T cell receptor beta chain sequence and its context. The antigen is unknown. The protocol was immunoSEQ multiplex PCR, while the TCRdb copy is restricted to in-frame clones and leaves out a portion. The table includes roughly 48,000 clones, roughly four fifths detected once. The data are from a study of radiotherapy plus CTLA-4 blockade in lung cancer. The wider study: Disease control reached approximately 30%, with objective responses in roughly 17%. Notes on the study in general: Expansion of tumor-derived TCR clones was observed in blood after radiotherapy plus ipilimumab. Early clone dynamics of blood T cells, plus interferon-beta, reportedly predicted response best.

CTLA-4 blockade with ipilimumab, together with focal radiation, was given to patients with chemo-refractory metastatic non-small-cell lung cancer. After removal of 6 bases from V and 2 bases from J, the junction contained 2 bases not matched to a gene. The CDR3 has 13 amino acids. The germline gives CDR1 SQVTM, CDR2 ANQGSEA. The TCR sequence derives from a human donor with non-small cell lung cancer who had stable disease on radiotherapy plus ipilimumab. This chain uses TRBV29-1 with TRBJ1-5; the match to TRBD1 covers 9 bases. The starting material was peripheral blood, obtained from a patient treated with radiotherapy plus ipilimumab. The CDR3 reads CSVGTGRNQPQHF. The CDR3 DNA follows: TGCAGCGTCGGGACAGGGCGCAATCAGCCCCAGCATTTT. Full variable domain (remainder filled in from reference TRBV29-1 and TRBJ1-5): SAVISQKPSRDICQRGTSLTIQCQVDSQVTMMFWYRQQPGQSLTLIATANQGSEATYESGFVIDKFPISRPNLTFSTLTVSNMSPEDSSIYLCSVGTGRNQPQHFGDGTRLSIL.